The T cell receptor beta chain under discussion was sequenced for a study of OX40 agonist ivuxolimab in advanced cancers. Germline CDR1 is SQVTM and CDR2 is ANQGSEA. Trimming removed 2 bases at V and 4 bases at J, with 12 bases between. The CDR3 loop spans 14 amino acids. This clone was seen a single time. The protocol was immunoSEQ multiplex PCR, while the TCRdb copy is restricted to in-frame clones and leaves out a portion. The sample shows about 79,000 clones, roughly 88% of them seen only once. The genes are TRBV29-1 and TRBJ2-1, with D possibly being TRBD1 (6 bases). The receptor comes from an adult with an advanced solid tumor such as melanoma, head and neck, liver or kidney cancer. The starting material was CD4+ or CD8+ T cells sorted from blood, obtained in a trial of the OX40 agonist ivuxolimab. CDR3 DNA sequence: TGCAGCGTTGAAAGAGGGGGTGGATACAATGAGCAGTTCTTC. As protein: CSVERGGGYNEQFF.